This TCR beta chain was sequenced for a study of shared clonotypes between healthy human individuals. Regarding the study as a whole: Around 5% of naive CD4 clonotypes were common to a handful of donors.

Generated by immunoSEQ multiplex PCR, the TCRdb table keeps only in-frame clones and is missing some. Of 2 million to 2.5 million clones listed, under 95% are singletons. Remarks on this clone: Its target is not known. The same CDR3 also results from other DNA sequences found in this sample.

The germline V gene has CDR1 SGHTA and CDR2 FQGNSA. The V end lost 1 base, the J end lost 5 bases, and 8 bases lay between the germline ends. This CDR3 has 13 residues. V and J are TRBV7-2 and TRBJ2-5; TRBD1 might be the D (5 bases). Input material: naive CD4+ T cells from PBMCs. The subset: CD45RA+ positively selected. This clonotype originated in a man aged 18 to 29 in good health. Some clones in this sample may be carry-over from other donors' samples. The CDR3 DNA reads TGTGCCAGCAGCTTAGTTTGGGGCGAGACCCAGTACTTC. Its protein product is CASSLVWGETQYF.